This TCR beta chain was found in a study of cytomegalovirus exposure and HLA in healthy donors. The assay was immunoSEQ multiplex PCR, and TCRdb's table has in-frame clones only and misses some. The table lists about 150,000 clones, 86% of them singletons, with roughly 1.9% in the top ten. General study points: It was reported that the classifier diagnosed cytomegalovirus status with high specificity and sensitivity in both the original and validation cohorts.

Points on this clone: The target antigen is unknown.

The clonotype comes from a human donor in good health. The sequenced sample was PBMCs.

The chain's CDR3 is CASSWQGSTDTQYF. As DNA, the CDR3 is TGTGCCAGCAGTTGGCAGGGGAGCACAGATACGCAGTATTTT. The chain recombines TRBV27 with TRBJ2-3; D perhaps matches TRBD1 (6 bases). Trimming took 4 bases from V and 0 from J, leaving 8 bases between them. The CDR3 length is 14 residues. Germline V gives CDR1 MNHEY, CDR2 SMNVEV (reference sequence).